This T cell receptor (beta chain) was recorded in a study of human T cells and chemical hapten exposure. Overall study results and limits: Clustering by CDR3 similarity yielded significantly more large clusters from expanded TCRs than controls.

This clonotype has more than one count but fewer than ten. Its antigen is unknown. The time point here: pre-sensitization, week 0. This sample's treatment: therapeutic diphenylcyclopropenone sensitization with weekly scalp DPC. The germline gives CDR1 MNHEY, CDR2 SVGAGI. The CDR3 length is 15 residues. V gave up 2 bases and J gave up 6 bases, with 16 bases separating them. One entry per CDR3 protein results from TCRdb running MiXCR on the RACE reads. The table includes 240,000 or so distinct CDR3 sequences, approximately 8.4% detected once. Sequences were derived from whole blood, sampled in connection with sensitization to the hapten diphenylcyclopropenone (DPC). The chain couples TRBV6-5 to TRBJ1-2; D gene ambiguous. The source is a middle-aged woman with alopecia areata. Some clones in this sample may be carry-over from other donors' samples. The DNA for the CDR3 is TGTGCCAGCAGTTACCACCGGAGCCACCCGGATGGCTACACCTTC. Residues: CASSYHRSHPDGYTF.